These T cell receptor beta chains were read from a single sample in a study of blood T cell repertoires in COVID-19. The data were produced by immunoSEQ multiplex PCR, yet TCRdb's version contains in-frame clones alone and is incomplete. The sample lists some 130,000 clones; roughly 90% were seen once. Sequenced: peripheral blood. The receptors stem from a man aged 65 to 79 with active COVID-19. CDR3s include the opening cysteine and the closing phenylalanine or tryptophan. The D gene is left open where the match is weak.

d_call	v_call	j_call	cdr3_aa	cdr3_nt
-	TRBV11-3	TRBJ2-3	CASSFSLTGSQYF	TGTGCCAGCAGCTTTTCCCTAACGGGTTCGCAGTATTTT
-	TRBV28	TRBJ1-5	CASSLISQPQHF	TGTGCCAGCAGTTTAATCAGTCAGCCCCAGCATTTT
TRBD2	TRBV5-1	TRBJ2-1	CASSRGTSGYNEQFF	TGCGCCAGCAGCCGCGGGACTAGCGGCTACAATGAGCAGTTCTTC
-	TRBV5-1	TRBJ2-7	CASSLGRDRSPGLTYEQYF	TGCGCCAGCAGCTTGGGTCGGGACAGGTCTCCGGGACTAACTTACGAGCAGTACTTC
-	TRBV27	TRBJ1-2	CASRRAEGGYTF	TGTGCCAGCAGGAGGGCAGAAGGCGGCTACACCTTC
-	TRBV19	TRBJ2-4	CASSPSGGGNIQYF	TGTGCCAGTAGCCCATCGGGGGGCGGAAACATTCAGTACTTC
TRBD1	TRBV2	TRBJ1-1	CASSYRGLEDTEAFF	TGTGCCAGCAGTTATAGGGGGCTCGAAGACACTGAAGCTTTCTTT
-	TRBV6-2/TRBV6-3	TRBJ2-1	CASSYTRSYNEQFF	TGTGCCAGCAGTTATACAAGATCATACAATGAGCAGTTCTTC
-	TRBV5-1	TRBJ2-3	CASSPYYASGTQYF	TGCGCCAGCAGCCCGTATTATGCCTCCGGTACGCAGTATTTT
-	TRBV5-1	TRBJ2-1	CASSLGQTSYNEQFF	TGCGCCAGCAGCTTGGGGCAAACATCCTACAATGAGCAGTTCTTC
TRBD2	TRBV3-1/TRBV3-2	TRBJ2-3	CASSQVLAGFPDTQYF	TGTGCCAGCAGCCAGGTACTAGCGGGATTCCCAGATACGCAGTATTTT
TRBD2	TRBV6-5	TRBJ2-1	CASSPRLAAYNEQFF	TGTGCCAGCAGTCCCAGACTAGCGGCCTACAATGAGCAGTTCTTC
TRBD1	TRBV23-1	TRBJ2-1	CASSLVTGNEQFF	TGCGCCAGCAGTCTAGTGACAGGGAACGAGCAGTTCTTC
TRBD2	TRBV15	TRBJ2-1	CATSRWVTSGRGFEQFF	TGTGCCACCAGCAGATGGGTCACTAGCGGGAGAGGGTTTGAGCAGTTCTTC
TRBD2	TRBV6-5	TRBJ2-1	CASNRAGGLSEQFF	TGTGCCAGCAATCGAGCGGGAGGATTAAGTGAGCAGTTCTTC
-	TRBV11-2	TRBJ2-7	CASSRSRYEQYF	TGTGCCAGCAGCCGTTCTCGGTACGAGCAGTACTTC
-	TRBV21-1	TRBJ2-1	CATPTRVPYNEQFF	TGTGCCACCCCGACCAGGGTCCCCTACAATGAGCAGTTCTTC
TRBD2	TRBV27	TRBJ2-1	CASSSGLARGDEQFF	TGTGCCAGCAGTTCTGGACTAGCAAGAGGCGATGAGCAGTTCTTC